The sequence of this TCR beta chain was determined in a study of blood T cell repertoires in COVID-19. CDR1 is KGHDR, CDR2 SFDVKD, per germline. V lost 8 bases and J 3 bases, leaving 12 bases between the germline ends. CDR3 length: 14 amino acids. Authors' analysis steps: Reference gene primers were amplified, and this amplification served to estimate nucleated cell counts. Sequencing was performed with immunoSEQ multiplex PCR; in TCRdb, only in-frame clones are kept and a portion is missing. D and trimming were read from the DNA, whereas the V and J calls and clone size are those reported in that table. The repertoire holds over 150,000 clones, with under 90% as singletons.

This receptor was taken from a woman older than 75 with active or convalescent COVID-19. The sequenced sample consisted of peripheral blood. V usage is TRBV24-1 and J usage is TRBJ2-2, with D tentatively TRBD2 (5 bases). The DNA of the CDR3 is TGTGCCACCAAGGGTGAAGCGGACACCGGGGAGCTGTTTTTT. Translating it yields CATKGEADTGELFF.